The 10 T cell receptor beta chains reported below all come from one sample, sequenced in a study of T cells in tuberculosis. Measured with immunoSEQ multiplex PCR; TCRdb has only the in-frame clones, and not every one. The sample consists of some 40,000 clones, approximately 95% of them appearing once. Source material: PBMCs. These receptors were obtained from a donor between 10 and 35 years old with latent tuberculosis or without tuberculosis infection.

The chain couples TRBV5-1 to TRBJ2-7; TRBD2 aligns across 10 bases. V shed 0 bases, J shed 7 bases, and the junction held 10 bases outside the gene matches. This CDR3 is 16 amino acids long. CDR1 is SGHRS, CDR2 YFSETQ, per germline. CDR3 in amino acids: CASSLEASGGLGEQYF. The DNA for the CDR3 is TGCGCCAGCAGCTTGGAGGCTAGCGGGGGTCTGGGAGAGCAGTACTTC.

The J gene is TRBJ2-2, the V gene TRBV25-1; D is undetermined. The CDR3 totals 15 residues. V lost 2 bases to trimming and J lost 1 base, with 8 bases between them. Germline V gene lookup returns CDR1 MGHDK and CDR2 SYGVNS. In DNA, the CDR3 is TGTGCCAGCAGTGAAGTTCAGGAGAACACCGGGGAGCTGTTTTTT. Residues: CASSEVQENTGELFF.

The CDR3 spells CSVLRQETQYF. The CDR3 region has the DNA TGCAGCGTTCTACGTCAAGAGACCCAGTACTTC. The genes are TRBV29-1 and TRBJ2-5, with unresolved D. This CDR3 comprises 11 residues. Germline CDR1 SQVTM, CDR2 ANQGSEA. The V end lost 5 bases, the J end lost 2 bases, and 6 bases lay between the germline ends.

CDR3 bases: TGTGCCAGCAGCTCATCCACAGGTTCCAACTATGGCTACACCTTC. Protein: CASSSSTGSNYGYTF. The rearrangement joins TRBV11-2 to TRBJ1-2; a weak D match, TRBD1 (5 bases). The germline V gene has CDR1 SGHAT and CDR2 FQNNGV. V was trimmed by 4 bases and J by 2 bases, leaving 14 bases between them. The CDR3 runs to 15 residues.

The chain's CDR3 is CASSLDRARYQPQHF. In nucleotides, the CDR3 is TGTGCCAGCAGTTTGGACAGGGCGCGATATCAGCCCCAGCATTTT. This sequence joins TRBV28 and TRBJ1-5, with 8 bases that match TRBD1. The CDR3 length is 15 residues. The germline V gene has CDR1 MDHEN and CDR2 SYDVKM. V was pared by 3 bases and J by 5 bases, with 6 bases of the junction left unmatched.

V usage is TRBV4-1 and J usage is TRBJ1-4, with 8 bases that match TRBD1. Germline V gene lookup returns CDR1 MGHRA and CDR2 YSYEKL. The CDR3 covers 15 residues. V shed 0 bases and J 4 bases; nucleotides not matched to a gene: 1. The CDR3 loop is CASSQEDRGNEKLFF. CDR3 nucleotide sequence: TGCGCCAGCAGCCAAGAAGACAGGGGTAATGAAAAACTGTTTTTT.

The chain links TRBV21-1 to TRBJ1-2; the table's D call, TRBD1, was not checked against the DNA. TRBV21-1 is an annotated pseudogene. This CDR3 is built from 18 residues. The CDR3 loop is CASSKGTGNWWWYYGYTF. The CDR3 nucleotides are TGTGCCAGCAGCAAAGGGACAGGGAACTGGTGGTGGTACTATGGCTACACCTTC.

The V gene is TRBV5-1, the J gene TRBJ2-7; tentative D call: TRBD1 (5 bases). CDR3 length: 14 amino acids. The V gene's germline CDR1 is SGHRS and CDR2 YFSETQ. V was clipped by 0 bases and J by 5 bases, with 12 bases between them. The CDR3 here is CASSLVGRDNEQYF. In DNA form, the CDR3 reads TGCGCCAGCAGCTTGGTCGGCAGGGATAACGAGCAGTACTTC.

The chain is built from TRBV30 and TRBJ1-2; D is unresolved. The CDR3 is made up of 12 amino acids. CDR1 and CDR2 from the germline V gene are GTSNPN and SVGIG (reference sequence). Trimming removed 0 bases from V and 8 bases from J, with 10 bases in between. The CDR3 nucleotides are TGTGCCTGGAGTGTAGAAAGCGGGGGCTACACCTTC. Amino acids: CAWSVESGGYTF.

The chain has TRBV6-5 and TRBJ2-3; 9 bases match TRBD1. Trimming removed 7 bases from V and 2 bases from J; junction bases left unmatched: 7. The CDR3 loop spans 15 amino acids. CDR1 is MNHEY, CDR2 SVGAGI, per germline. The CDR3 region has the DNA TGTGCCAGCAAATACAGGGGGCGCGACACAGATACGCAGTATTTT. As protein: CASKYRGRDTDTQYF.